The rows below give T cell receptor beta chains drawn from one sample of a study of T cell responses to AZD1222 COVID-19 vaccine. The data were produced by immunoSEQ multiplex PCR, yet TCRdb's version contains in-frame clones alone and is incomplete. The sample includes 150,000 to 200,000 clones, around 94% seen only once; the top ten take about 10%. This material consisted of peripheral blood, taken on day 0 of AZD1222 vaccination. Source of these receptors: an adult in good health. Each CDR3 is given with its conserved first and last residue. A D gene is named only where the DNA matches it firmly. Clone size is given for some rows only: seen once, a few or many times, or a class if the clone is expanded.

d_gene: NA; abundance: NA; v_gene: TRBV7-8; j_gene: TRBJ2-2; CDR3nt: TGTGCCAGCAGGTACGGGGCTTCGAACACCGGGGAGCTGTTTTTT; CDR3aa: CASRYGASNTGELFF
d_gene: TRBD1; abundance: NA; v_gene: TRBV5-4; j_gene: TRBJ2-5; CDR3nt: TGTGCCAGCAGCGAGACAGGGGAGACTAGAGAGACCCAGTACTTC; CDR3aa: CASSETGETRETQYF
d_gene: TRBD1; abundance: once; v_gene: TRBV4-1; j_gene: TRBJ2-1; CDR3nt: TGCGCCAGCAGCCAAGATTGGGACAGATTTAATGAGCAGTTCTTC; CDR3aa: CASSQDWDRFNEQFF
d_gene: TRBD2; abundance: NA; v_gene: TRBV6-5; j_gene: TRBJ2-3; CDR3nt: TGTGCCAGCTCAGCGGGAGGGCCCAGAAATACGCAGTATTTT; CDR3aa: CASSAGGPRNTQYF
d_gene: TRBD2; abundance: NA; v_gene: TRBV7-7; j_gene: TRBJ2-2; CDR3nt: TGTGCCAGCAGCCGACTAGCGCGGAACACCGGGGAGCTGTTTTTT; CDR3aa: CASSRLARNTGELFF
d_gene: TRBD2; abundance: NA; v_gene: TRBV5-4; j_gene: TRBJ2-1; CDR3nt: TGTGCCAGCAGTCTTGGCGGGCGGGGGGGCCTCGGTGAGCAGTTCTTC; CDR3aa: CASSLGGRGGLGEQFF
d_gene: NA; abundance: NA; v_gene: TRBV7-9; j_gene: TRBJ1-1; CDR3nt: TGTGCCAGCAGCAGGACAGCCGAAGCTTTCTTT; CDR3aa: CASSRTAEAFF
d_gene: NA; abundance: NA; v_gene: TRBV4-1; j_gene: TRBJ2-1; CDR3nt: TGCGCCAGCAGCCAACGACCGGGACATTCTTTCAATGAGCAGTTCTTC; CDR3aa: CASSQRPGHSFNEQFF
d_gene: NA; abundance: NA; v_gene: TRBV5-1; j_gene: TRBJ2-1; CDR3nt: TGCGCCAGCAGCTTGGCCGCCGACAGGACGTGGAATGAGCAGTTCTTC; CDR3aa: CASSLAADRTWNEQFF
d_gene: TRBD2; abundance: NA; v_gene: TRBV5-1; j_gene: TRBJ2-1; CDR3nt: TGCGCCGGCAGAATAGCGGGAGGGTCCACTTATGAGCAGTTCTTC; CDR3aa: CAGRIAGGSTYEQFF
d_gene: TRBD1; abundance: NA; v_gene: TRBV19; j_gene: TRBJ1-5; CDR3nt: TGTGCCAGTAGGGGACAGGGAGGTCAGCCCCAGCATTTT; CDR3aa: CASRGQGGQPQHF
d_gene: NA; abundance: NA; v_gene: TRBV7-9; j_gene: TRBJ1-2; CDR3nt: TGTGCCAGCAGCCCCTTCGACTATGGCTACACCTTC; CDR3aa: CASSPFDYGYTF
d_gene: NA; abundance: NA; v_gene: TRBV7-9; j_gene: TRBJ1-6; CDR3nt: TGTGCCAGCAGCTCCAGGGTCTACTCACCCCTCCACTTT; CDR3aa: CASSSRVYSPLHF
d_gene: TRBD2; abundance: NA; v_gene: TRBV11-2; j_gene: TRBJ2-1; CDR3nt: TGTGCCAGCAGCTCGGGGGGGGTATCCTACAATGAGCAGTTCTTC; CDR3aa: CASSSGGVSYNEQFF
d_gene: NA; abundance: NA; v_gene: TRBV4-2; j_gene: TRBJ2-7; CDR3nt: TGTGCCAGCAGCTCCCCGCTACGCTCCTACGAGCAGTACTTC; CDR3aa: CASSSPLRSYEQYF
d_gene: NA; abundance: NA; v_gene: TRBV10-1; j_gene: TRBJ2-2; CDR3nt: TGCGCCAGCAGGCCGAGCCTCGAAGGGGACACCGGGGAGCTGTTTTTT; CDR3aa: CASRPSLEGDTGELFF
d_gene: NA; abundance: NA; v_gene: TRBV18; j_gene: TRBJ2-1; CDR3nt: TGTGCCAGCTCACCGTTTATCAATGAGCAGTTCTTC; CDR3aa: CASSPFINEQFF
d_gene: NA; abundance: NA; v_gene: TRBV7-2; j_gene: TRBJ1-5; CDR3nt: TGTGCCAGCAGCTCCGACAGGATGAGTAATCAGCCCCAGCATTTT; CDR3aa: CASSSDRMSNQPQHF
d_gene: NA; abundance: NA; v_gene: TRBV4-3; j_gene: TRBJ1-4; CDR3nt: TGCGCCAGCAGCCAAGCCCATGGGGGGGGTAATGAAAAACTGTTTTTT; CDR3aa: CASSQAHGGGNEKLFF
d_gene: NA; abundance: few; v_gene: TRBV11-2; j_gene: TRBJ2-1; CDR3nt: TGTGCCAGCAGCAACTCCATGGGGAATGAGCAGTTCTTC; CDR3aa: CASSNSMGNEQFF
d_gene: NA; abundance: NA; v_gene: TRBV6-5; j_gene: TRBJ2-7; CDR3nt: TGTGCCAGCAGCAAAAGCTCCTACGAGCAGTACTTC; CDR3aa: CASSKSSYEQYF
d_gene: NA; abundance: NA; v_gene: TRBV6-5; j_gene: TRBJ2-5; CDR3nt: TGTGCCAGCAGCCCCGGGGCAGAACAAGAGACCCAGTACTTC; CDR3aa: CASSPGAEQETQYF
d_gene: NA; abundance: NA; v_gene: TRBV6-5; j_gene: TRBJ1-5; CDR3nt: TGTGCCACCGGGGCGGGACCCGGTCAGCCCCAGCATTTT; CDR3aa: CATGAGPGQPQHF
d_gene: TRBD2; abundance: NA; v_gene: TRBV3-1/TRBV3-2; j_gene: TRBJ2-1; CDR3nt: TGTGCCAGCAGACCACTAGCGGGAGATCTCGATGAGCAGTTCTTC; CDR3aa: CASRPLAGDLDEQFF
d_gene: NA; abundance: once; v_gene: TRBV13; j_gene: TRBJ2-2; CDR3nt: TGTGCCAGCAGCTTACTCACCGGGGAGCTGTTTTTT; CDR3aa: CASSLLTGELFF
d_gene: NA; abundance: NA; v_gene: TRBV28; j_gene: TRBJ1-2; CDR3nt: TGTGCCAGCAGTTTATGGGGCCATGGCTACACCTTC; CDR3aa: CASSLWGHGYTF
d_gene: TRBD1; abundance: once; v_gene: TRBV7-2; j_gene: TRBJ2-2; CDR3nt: TGTGCCAGCAGCTCACGTAGACAGGGGAGCACCGGGGAGCTGTTTTTT; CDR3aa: CASSSRRQGSTGELFF
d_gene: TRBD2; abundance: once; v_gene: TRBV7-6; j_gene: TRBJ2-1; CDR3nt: TGTGCCAGCAGCTTAGCCGTATCGACTAGCGGGAGTACCTACAATGAGCAGTTCTTC; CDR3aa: CASSLAVSTSGSTYNEQFF
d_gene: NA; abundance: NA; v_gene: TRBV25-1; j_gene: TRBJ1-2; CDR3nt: TGTGCCAGCAGTGAGGCTTCATATGGCTACACCTTC; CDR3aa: CASSEASYGYTF
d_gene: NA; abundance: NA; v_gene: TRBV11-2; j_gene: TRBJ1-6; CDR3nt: TGTGCCAGCAGCTTCCAGTATAATTCACCCCTCCACTTT; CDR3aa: CASSFQYNSPLHF
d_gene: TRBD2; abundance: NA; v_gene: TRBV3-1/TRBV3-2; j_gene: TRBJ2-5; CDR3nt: TGTGCCAGCACCCCCGGGGGGACTAGCGGGAGAGTCCAGTACTTC; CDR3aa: CASTPGGTSGRVQYF
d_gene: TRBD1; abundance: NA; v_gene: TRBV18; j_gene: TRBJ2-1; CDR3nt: TGTGCCAGCTCACCCCTATTGGGACAGGGGTCGGGCAATGAGCAGTTCTTC; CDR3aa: CASSPLLGQGSGNEQFF
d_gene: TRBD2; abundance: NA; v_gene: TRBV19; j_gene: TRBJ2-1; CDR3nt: TGTGCCAGTAGTATGGACAGCGGGAGTAATAGAGAGCAGTTCTTC; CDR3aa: CASSMDSGSNREQFF
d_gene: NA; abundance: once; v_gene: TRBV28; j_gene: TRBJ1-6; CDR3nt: TGTGCCAGCAGTTGGGGGACGGCCAACAATTCACCCCTCCACTTT; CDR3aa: CASSWGTANNSPLHF
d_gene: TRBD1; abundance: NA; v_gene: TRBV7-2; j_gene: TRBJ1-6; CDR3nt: TGTGCCAGCAGTACAGGGGAGATTTCACCCCTCCACTTT; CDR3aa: CASSTGEISPLHF
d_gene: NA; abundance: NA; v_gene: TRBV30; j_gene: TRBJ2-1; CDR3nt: TGTGCGTGCGATTCCCCGCGGGCCTACTACAATGAGCAGTTCTTC; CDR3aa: CACDSPRAYYNEQFF
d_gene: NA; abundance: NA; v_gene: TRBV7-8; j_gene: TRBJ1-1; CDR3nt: TGTGCCAGCAGCTTGGGCGGCACAGTGAACACTGAAGCTTTCTTT; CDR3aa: CASSLGGTVNTEAFF
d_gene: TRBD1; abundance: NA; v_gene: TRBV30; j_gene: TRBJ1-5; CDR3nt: TGTGCCTGGGGGACAGGGAACAATCAGCCCCAGCATTTT; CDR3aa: CAWGTGNNQPQHF
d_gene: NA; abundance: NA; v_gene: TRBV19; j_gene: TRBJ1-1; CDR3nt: TGTGCCAGTAGTAGAGGCATGAACACTGAAGCTTTCTTT; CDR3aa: CASSRGMNTEAFF
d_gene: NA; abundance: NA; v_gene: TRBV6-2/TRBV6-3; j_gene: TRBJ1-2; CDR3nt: TGTGCCAGCAGTTACAACGGGCCCCACCAGGGCTACACCTTC; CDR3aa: CASSYNGPHQGYTF
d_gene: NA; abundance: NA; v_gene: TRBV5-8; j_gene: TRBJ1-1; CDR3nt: TGTGCCAGCAGCTTGGGTGGGAACACTGAAGCTTTCTTT; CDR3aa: CASSLGGNTEAFF
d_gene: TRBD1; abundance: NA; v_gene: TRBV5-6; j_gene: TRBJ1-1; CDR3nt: TGTGCCAGCAGCTCTGGACAGGGGGCTCCGGGCACTGAAGCTTTCTTT; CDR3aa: CASSSGQGAPGTEAFF
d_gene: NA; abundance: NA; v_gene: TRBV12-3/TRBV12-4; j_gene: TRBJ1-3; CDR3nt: TGTGCCAGCAGTTTGGCCCCCCCCACCATATATTTT; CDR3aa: CASSLAPPTIYF
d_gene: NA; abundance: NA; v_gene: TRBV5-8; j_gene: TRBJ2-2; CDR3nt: TGTGCCAGCAGCTCAGAGACAGGCCCCACCGGGGAGCTGTTTTTT; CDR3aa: CASSSETGPTGELFF
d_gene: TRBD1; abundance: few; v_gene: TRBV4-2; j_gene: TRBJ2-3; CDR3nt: TGTGCCAGCAGCCAAGCAGGGACAGGGGGCACAGATACGCAGTATTTT; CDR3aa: CASSQAGTGGTDTQYF
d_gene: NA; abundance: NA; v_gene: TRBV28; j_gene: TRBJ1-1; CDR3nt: TGTGCCAGCAGTTTGATTCCGAGCATGAACACTGAAGCTTTCTTT; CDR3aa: CASSLIPSMNTEAFF
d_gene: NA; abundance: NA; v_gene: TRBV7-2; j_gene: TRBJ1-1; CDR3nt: TGTGCCAGCAGCTTAGTTGCAAGGAAGGCTGAAGCTTTCTTT; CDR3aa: CASSLVARKAEAFF
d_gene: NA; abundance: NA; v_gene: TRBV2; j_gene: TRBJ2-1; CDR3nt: TGTGCCAGCACTCGACAGCGAAGTCAATCCAATGAGCAGTTCTTC; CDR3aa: CASTRQRSQSNEQFF
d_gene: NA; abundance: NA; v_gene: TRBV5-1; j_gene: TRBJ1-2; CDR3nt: TGCGCCAGCAGCTTGGGGCAGATACTAACTAACTATGGCTACACCTTC; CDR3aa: CASSLGQILTNYGYTF
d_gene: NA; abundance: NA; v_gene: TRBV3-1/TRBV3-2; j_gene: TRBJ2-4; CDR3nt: TGTGCCAGCAGCCAAGCGGGGGACTTAAACATTCAGTACTTC; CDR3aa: CASSQAGDLNIQYF
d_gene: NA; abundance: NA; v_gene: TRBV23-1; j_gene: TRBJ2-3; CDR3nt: TGCGCCAGCAGTCAATCATATCAGACAGGCTACACAGATACGCAGTATTTT; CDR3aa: CASSQSYQTGYTDTQYF
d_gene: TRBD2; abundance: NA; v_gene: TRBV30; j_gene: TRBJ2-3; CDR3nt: TGTGCCTGGAGTATGGGTAGCGGGGGCCCGGATACGCAGTATTTT; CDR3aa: CAWSMGSGGPDTQYF
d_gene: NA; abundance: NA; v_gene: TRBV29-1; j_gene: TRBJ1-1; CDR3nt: TGCAGCGTTGATGGCGGGGAAGCTTTCTTT; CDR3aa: CSVDGGEAFF
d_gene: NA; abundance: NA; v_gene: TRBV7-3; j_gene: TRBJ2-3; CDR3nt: TGTGCCAGCAGCCCCGCCTCGCTGGATACGCAGTATTTT; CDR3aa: CASSPASLDTQYF
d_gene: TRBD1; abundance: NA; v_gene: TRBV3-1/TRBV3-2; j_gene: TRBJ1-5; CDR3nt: TGTGCCAGCAGTTTTCAGGGGGCCGGACAGCCCCAGCATTTT; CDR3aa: CASSFQGAGQPQHF